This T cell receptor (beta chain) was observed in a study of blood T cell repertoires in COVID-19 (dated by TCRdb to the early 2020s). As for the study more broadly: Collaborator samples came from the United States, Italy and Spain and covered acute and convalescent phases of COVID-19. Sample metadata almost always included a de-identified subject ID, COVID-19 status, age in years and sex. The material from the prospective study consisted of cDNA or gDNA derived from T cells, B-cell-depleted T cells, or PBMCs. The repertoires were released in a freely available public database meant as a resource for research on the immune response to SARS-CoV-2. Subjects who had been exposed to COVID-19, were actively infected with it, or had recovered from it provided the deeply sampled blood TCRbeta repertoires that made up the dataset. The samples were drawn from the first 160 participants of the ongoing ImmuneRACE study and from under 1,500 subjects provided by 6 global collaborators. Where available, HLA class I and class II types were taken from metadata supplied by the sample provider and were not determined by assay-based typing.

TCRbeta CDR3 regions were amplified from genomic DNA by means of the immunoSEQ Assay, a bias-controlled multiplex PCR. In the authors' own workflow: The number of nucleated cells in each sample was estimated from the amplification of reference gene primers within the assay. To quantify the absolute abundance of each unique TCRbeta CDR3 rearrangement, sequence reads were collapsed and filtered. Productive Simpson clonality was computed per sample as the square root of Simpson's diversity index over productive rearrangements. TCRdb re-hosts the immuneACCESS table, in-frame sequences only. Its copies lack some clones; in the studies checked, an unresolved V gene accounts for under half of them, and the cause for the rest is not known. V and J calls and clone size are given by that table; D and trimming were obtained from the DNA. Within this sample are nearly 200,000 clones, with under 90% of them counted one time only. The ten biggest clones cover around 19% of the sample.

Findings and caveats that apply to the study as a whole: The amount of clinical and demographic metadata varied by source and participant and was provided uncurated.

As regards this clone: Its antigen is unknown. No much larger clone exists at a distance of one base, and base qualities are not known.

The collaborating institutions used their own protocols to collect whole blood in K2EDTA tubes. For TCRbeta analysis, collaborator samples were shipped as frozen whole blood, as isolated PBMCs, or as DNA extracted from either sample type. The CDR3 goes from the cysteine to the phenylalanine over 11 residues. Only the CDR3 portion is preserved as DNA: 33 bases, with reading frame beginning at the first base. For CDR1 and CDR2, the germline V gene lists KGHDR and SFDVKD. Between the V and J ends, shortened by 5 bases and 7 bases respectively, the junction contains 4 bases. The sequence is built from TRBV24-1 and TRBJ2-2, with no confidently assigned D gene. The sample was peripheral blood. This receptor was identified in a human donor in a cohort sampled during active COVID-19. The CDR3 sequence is CATSVHGELFF. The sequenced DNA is TGTGCCACCAGTGTCCACGGGGAGCTGTTTTTT.